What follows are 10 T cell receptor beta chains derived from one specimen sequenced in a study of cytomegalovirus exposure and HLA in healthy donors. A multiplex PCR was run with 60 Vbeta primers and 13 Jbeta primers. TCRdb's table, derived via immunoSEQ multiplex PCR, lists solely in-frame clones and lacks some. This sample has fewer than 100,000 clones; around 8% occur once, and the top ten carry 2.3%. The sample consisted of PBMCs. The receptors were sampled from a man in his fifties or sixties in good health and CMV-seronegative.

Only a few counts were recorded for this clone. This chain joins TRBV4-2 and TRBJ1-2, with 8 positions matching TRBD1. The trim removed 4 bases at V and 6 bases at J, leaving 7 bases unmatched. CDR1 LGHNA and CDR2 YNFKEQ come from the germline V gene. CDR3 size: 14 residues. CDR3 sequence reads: CASSPATGENGYTF. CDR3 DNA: TGTGCCAGCAGCCCAGCGACAGGGGAAAATGGCTACACCTTC.

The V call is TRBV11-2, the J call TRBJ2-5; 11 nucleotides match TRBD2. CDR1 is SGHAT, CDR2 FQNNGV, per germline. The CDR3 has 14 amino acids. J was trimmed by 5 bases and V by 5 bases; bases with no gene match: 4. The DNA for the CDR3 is TGTGCCAGCAGCCCTGGGACTAGCGGTGAGACCCAGTACTTC. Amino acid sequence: CASSPGTSGETQYF.

The CDR3 is CASSSGGGTEAFF. CDR3 DNA: TGTGCCAGCAGCTCAGGGGGCGGCACTGAAGCTTTCTTT. The chain is built from TRBV7-9 and TRBJ1-1, with TRBD1 matching over 8 bases. CDR1 is SEHNR and CDR2 is FQNEAQ in the germline V gene (reference sequence). V dropped 4 bases and J dropped 4; count of bases not matched to a gene: 2. This CDR3 comprises 13 residues.

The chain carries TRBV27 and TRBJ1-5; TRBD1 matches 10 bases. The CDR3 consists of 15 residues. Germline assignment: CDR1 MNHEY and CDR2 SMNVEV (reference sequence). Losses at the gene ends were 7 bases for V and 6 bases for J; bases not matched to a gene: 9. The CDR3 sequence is CASTRTGGLGQPQHF. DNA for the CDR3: TGTGCCAGCACCCGGACAGGGGGGTTAGGTCAGCCCCAGCATTTT.

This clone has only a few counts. The CDR3 DNA reads as TGTGCCAGCAGCTCGCGGAGCAGGGGGAATTCACCCCTCCACTTT. Translating it yields CASSSRSRGNSPLHF. J is TRBJ1-6 and V is TRBV6-1; TRBD1 aligns across 7 bases. This CDR3 is 15 amino acids long. Germline values: CDR1 MNHNS, CDR2 SASEGT. Losses at the gene ends were 6 bases for V and 7 bases for J; bases not matched to a gene: 9.

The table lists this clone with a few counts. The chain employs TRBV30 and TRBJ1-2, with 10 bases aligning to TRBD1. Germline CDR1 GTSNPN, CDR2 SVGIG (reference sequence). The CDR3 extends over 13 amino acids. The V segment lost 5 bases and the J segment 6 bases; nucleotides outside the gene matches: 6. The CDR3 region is CAWLMTGGHGYTF. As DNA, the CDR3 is TGTGCCTGGTTAATGACAGGGGGCCATGGCTACACCTTC.

The CDR3 bases are TGCGCCAGCAGCTTGGCAGGCGATAATTCACCCCTCCACTTT. This gives the protein CASSLAGDNSPLHF. V and J are TRBV5-1 and TRBJ1-6; D gene ambiguous. The CDR3 extends over 14 amino acids. With 0 bases removed from V and 5 bases from J, the gap between germline ends came to 6 bases. The germline CDR1 and CDR2 sequences are SGHRS and YFSETQ.

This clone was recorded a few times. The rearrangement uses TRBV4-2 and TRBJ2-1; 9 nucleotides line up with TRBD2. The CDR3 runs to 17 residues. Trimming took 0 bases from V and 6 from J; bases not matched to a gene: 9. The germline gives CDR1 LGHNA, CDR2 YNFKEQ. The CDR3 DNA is TGTGCCAGCAGCCAAGAAGAAGGAGCGGGAGGTAGCAATGAGCAGTTCTTC. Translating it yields CASSQEEGAGGSNEQFF.

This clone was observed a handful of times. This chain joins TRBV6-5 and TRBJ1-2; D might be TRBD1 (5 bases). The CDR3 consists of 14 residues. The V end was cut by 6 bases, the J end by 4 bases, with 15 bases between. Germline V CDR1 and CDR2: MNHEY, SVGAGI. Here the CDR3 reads CASRLPGGGYGYTF. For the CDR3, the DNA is TGTGCCAGCAGGCTACCCGGGGGGGGCTATGGCTACACCTTC.

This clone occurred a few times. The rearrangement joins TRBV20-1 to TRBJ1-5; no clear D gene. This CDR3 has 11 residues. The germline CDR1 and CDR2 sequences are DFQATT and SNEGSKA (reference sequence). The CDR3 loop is CKGGLGQPQHF. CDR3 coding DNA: TGCAAGGGAGGGTTGGGTCAGCCCCAGCATTTT.